These 21 T cell receptor beta chains originate from one sample sequenced in a study of T cells after yellow fever vaccination. TCRdb redid the calling of the 5' RACE reads with MiXCR, one entry per CDR3 protein. The data contain about 240,000 distinct CDR3 sequences, 6% to 7.5% of them singletons. The specimen comprised CD4+ T cells sorted from PBMCs, sampled 15 days after the yellow fever booster vaccination. Every receptor here comes from a man aged 30-40 years who received the YFV17D yellow fever vaccine.

The rearrangement joins TRBV18 to TRBJ2-5, with D possibly being TRBD1 (6 bases). The CDR3 loop spans 14 amino acids. V lost 6 bases to trimming and J lost 4 bases, with 15 bases between them. CDR1 KGHSH and CDR2 LQKENI come from the germline V gene. The CDR3 region has the DNA TGTGCCAGCTCCCAAACGGACAGTTCAGAGACCCAGTACTTC. Its protein product is CASSQTDSSETQYF.

CDR3 bases: TGTGCCAGCAGCCCCGTAATCCTAGCGCTCCCTGGAGGGGAGACCCAGTACTTC. Its translation is CASSPVILALPGGETQYF. The chain combines TRBV11-2 with TRBJ2-5, with a possible D match to TRBD2 (6 bases). Trimming took 5 bases from V and 5 from J, leaving 27 bases between them. Germline-derived CDR1 and CDR2 are SGHAT and FQNNGV. CDR3 length: 18 residues.

The table lists this clonotype with a few counts. This chain joins TRBV20-1 and TRBJ1-4; TRBD1 might be the D (6 bases). The CDR3 consists of 16 residues. Germline assignment: CDR1 DFQATT and CDR2 SNEGSKA (reference sequence). Trimming removed 2 bases at V and 8 bases at J, with 21 bases between. This chain's CDR3 is CSARKEGRGQWEKLFF. CDR3 sequence (DNA): TGCAGTGCTAGAAAAGAGGGACGGGGGCAGTGGGAAAAACTGTTTTTT.

The chain has TRBV5-1 and TRBJ2-3; D is possibly TRBD1 or TRBD2 (5 bases each). This CDR3 contains 15 residues. Between the trimmed V and J ends, which lost 6 bases and 8 bases, there was a span of 22 bases. Germline V gene sequence: CDR1 SGHRS, CDR2 YFSETQ. In DNA, the CDR3 is TGCGCCAGCAAGGGAAATCGGGACGCCCCACTTACGCAGTATTTT. Amino acid sequence: CASKGNRDAPLTQYF.

This clonotype was detected ten times or more. This chain connects TRBV7-8 to TRBJ1-4; D ambiguous. Germline V CDR1 and CDR2: SGHVS, FQNEAQ. Trimming pared 1 base from V and 2 bases from J, leaving 8 bases between. The CDR3 spans 15 residues. CDR3 loop: CASSLGVGTNEKLFF. CDR3 DNA sequence: TGTGCCAGCAGCTTAGGGGTCGGGACTAATGAAAAACTGTTTTTT.

The chain is built from TRBV12-3 or TRBV12-4 and TRBJ2-1; 12 bases match TRBD1. With 6 bases clipped from V and 9 bases from J, the junction kept 12 bases outside the gene matches. The CDR3 sequence is 16 residues long. The CDR3, as DNA: TGTGCCAGCAGGCGGGCCGGGACAGGGGGCGGAGGTGAGCAGTTCTTC. Protein sequence: CASRRAGTGGGGEQFF.

The V call is TRBV12-3 or TRBV12-4, the J call TRBJ2-2; D remains unclear. The V end lost 5 bases, the J end lost 2 bases, and 15 bases lay between the germline ends. CDR3 length: 16 amino acids. DNA for the CDR3: TGTGCCAGCAGTGATCAAGGATTCTCTAACACCGGGGAGCTGTTTTTT. Translating it yields CASSDQGFSNTGELFF.

The rearrangement uses TRBV7-2 and TRBJ2-5, with a possible D match to TRBD2 (6 bases). Germline-derived CDR1 and CDR2 are SGHTA and FQGNSA. V was pared by 5 bases and J by 5 bases, with 15 bases between. This CDR3 spans 14 amino acids. CDR3 in DNA: TGTGCCAGCAGCCGGGGGACTTCAAAGGAGACCCAGTACTTC. This codes for CASSRGTSKETQYF.

This clonotype was seen ten or more times. The rearrangement joins TRBV7-2 to TRBJ1-5; 10 bases line up with TRBD1. In germline, CDR1 is SGHTA, CDR2 FQGNSA. V lost 3 bases and J lost 4; bases outside the gene matches: 0. CDR3 length: 14 amino acids. CDR3 loop: CASSLGQGNQPQHF. The CDR3 nucleotides read TGTGCCAGCAGCTTGGGACAGGGGAATCAGCCCCAGCATTTT. Full variable domain (rest looked up from reference TRBV7-2 and TRBJ1-5): GAGVSQSPSNKVTEKGKDVELRCDPISGHTALYWYRQSLGQGLEFLIYFQGNSAPDKSGLPSDRFSAERTGGSVSTLTIQRTQQEDSAVYLCASSLGQGNQPQHFGDGTRLSIL.

This clonotype appeared many times. The rearrangement uses TRBV12-3 or TRBV12-4 and TRBJ2-7, with TRBD1 identical over 8 bases. With 3 bases clipped from V and 7 bases from J, the junction kept 8 bases outside the gene matches. CDR3 length: 14 residues. As DNA, the CDR3 is TGTGCCAGCAGTTTGACAGGGGATTTTGGGGAGCAGTACTTC. As protein: CASSLTGDFGEQYF.

The chain combines TRBV12-3 or TRBV12-4 with TRBJ1-2; 7 bases are a match to TRBD1. The V gene end was trimmed by 5 bases and the J gene end by 4 bases; junction bases not matched to a gene: 4. The CDR3 is 13 amino acids. CDR3 sequence (DNA): TGTGCCAGCAGTGGGGGACAGTCCTATGGCTACACCTTC. Protein sequence: CASSGGQSYGYTF.

The rearrangement links TRBV6-5 to TRBJ1-5, with no clear D. Deletions cut 4 bases from V and 0 bases from J, with 13 bases between. Per the germline V gene, CDR1 is MNHEY and CDR2 is SVGAGI. The length of the CDR3 is 16 residues. Here the CDR3 DNA reads TGTGCCAGCAGTTCCTCCGGGCGGATTAGCAATCAGCCCCAGCATTTT. Translated: CASSSSGRISNQPQHF.

There are a few counts of this clonotype. The chain uses TRBV20-1 and TRBJ2-7; tentatively, D is TRBD1 (5 bases). V lost 6 bases to trimming and J lost 3 bases, with 15 bases between them. The CDR3 is 13 residues long. Germline V CDR1 and CDR2: DFQATT, SNEGSKA (reference sequence). For the CDR3, the DNA is TGCAGTGCGCTCGGAATTCAGGGCTACGAGCAGTACTTC. It encodes CSALGIQGYEQYF.

This clonotype was counted many times. V usage is TRBV3-1 and J usage is TRBJ2-1; 7 bases agree with TRBD1. The trim removed 6 bases at V and 3 bases at J, leaving 8 bases unmatched. Germline V gene lookup returns CDR1 LGHDT and CDR2 YNNKEL (reference sequence). CDR3 length: 15 residues. CDR3 amino acids: CASRSDREIYNEQFF. As DNA, the CDR3 is TGTGCCAGCAGAAGCGACAGGGAGATCTACAATGAGCAGTTCTTC.

This clonotype occurred a few times. The CDR3 DNA reads as TGTGCCAGCAGCCTGATGGCGGGGGGAAGGTATTCTGGAAACACCATATATTTT. Translation: CASSLMAGGRYSGNTIYF. The chain has TRBV3-1 and TRBJ1-3; possible D gene TRBD1, 5 bases. The CDR3 is 18 amino acids. Trimming shortened V by 4 bases and J by 1 base, and 20 bases separated the two germline ends. Germline V CDR1 and CDR2: LGHDT, YNNKEL (reference sequence).

Here the CDR3 reads CSAPGGVLNEKLFF. CDR3 in DNA: TGCAGTGCCCCAGGGGGCGTACTTAATGAAAAACTGTTTTTT. The chain recombines TRBV20-1 with TRBJ1-4, with 8 bases fitting TRBD1. The CDR3 is 14 amino acids. With V trimmed by 6 bases and J by 4 bases, 7 bases remained unmatched. Germline V gene lookup returns CDR1 DFQATT and CDR2 SNEGSKA (reference sequence).

In this sample, this clonotype turned up a few times. V gene TRBV10-3 combines with J gene TRBJ2-7; no clear D gene. The CDR3 runs 14 residues. V was pared by 5 bases and J by 2 bases, with 13 bases between. Per germline, CDR1 ENHRY and CDR2 SYGVKD. The CDR3 nucleotides are TGTGCCATCAGTCCTGGGCCGCCAACCTACGAGCAGTACTTC. It translates to CAISPGPPTYEQYF.

Concerning this clonotype itself: One end of the junction fails to match germline, which may point to a read error. The chain combines TRBV7-9 with TRBJ2-6, with D maybe TRBD1 (6 bases). The V gene's germline CDR1 is SEHNR and CDR2 FQNEAQ (reference sequence). The CDR3 covers 16 residues. The DNA for the CDR3 is TGTGTCAGCAGCTTGGACAGAACCTCTGGGGCCAACGTCCTGACTTTC. Translation: CVSSLDRTSGANVLTF.

The chain links TRBV7-2 to TRBJ2-1, with D unresolved. V lost 1 base, J lost 0 bases, and 7 bases lay in between. Germline loops: CDR1 SGHTA, CDR2 FQGNSA. This CDR3 has 15 amino acids. The CDR3 nucleotides are TGTGCCAGCAGCTTAGAGCTAAGCTCCTACAATGAGCAGTTCTTC. Translating gives CASSLELSSYNEQFF.

This clonotype was picked up many times. The chain is built from TRBV20-1 and TRBJ2-5, with D maybe TRBD2 (5 bases). CDR3 length: 14 amino acids. Germline V gene lookup returns CDR1 DFQATT and CDR2 SNEGSKA (reference sequence). The ends were cut back, 6 bases at V and 3 bases at J, with 17 bases in the middle. CDR3 in DNA: TGCAGTGCCCTAAAGAGGCGGGTAAAAGAGACCCAGTACTTC. It encodes CSALKRRVKETQYF.

The CDR3 DNA is TGTGCCAGCAGTTACACGACTAGCGGGATTTACGAGCAGTACTTC. This translates into CASSYTTSGIYEQYF. This chain joins TRBV6-5 and TRBJ2-7; 11 bases map to TRBD2. CDR3 length equals 15 residues. CDR1 and CDR2 (germline): MNHEY, SVGAGI. The V and J ends lost 2 bases and 4 bases, in that order; junction bases with no gene match: 4.